This T cell receptor (beta chain) was sequenced during a study of shared clonotypes between healthy human individuals. Whole-study findings and limits: The study found approximately 5% of naive CD4 clonotypes shared across a handful of donors.

CD45RO-negative, CCR7-selected cells formed the naive CD8 fraction, which excluded terminally differentiated effector memory CD45RA+ cells. Concerning this clone itself: Its antigen is still unknown.

Germline loops: CDR1 SNHLY, CDR2 FYNNEI. The CDR3 has 15 residues. V dropped 9 bases and J dropped 1; count of bases not matched to a gene: 6. Method: immunoSEQ multiplex PCR; TCRdb's copy keeps in-frame clones and lacks some. The sample records around 1.9 million clones, 90% to 95% being singletons. The chain combines TRBV2 with TRBJ1-5, with 10 bases lining up with TRBD1. This sequence was found in a young man in good health. Some clones in this sample may be carry-over from other donors' samples. The sequencing input was naive CD8+ T cells from PBMCs. In DNA form, the CDR3 reads TGTGCCAGTGGACCGGGACAGGGGAGCAATCAGCCCCAGCATTTT. Translating it yields CASGPGQGSNQPQHF.